The rows below give T cell receptor beta chains drawn from one sample of a study of blood T cell repertoires in COVID-19. TCRdb's copy holds only in-frame clones and misses some; the assay was immunoSEQ multiplex PCR. The table records more than 50,000 clones, 75% to 90% of them present only once. The sequenced sample consisted of peripheral blood. The receptor set was obtained from a human donor in a cohort sampled during active COVID-19. The CDR3 runs from the conserved cysteine through the conserved F or W. The D gene is left open where the match is weak. Part of the rows lack a size; the others show once, few, many or a class for expanded clones.

V gene	D gene	clone size	J gene	CDR3 DNA	CDR3 protein
TRBV27	.	.	TRBJ2-3	TGTGCCAGCAGCTTAGCCGGGGGGCCATCACCGCAGTATTTT	CASSLAGGPSPQYF
TRBV15	TRBD1	.	TRBJ1-3	TGTGCCACCAGCAGAAAAGGACAGGGAACCATATATTTT	CATSRKGQGTIYF
TRBV10-3	.	once	TRBJ2-3	TGTGCCATAGGGGTAGGAAGCGTAGGGACAGATACGCAGTATTTT	CAIGVGSVGTDTQYF
TRBV29-1	TRBD1	.	TRBJ2-7	TGCAGCGTTGTAAGATGGACAGGGCTGGAGCAGTACTTC	CSVVRWTGLEQYF
TRBV28	TRBD1	.	TRBJ1-2	TGTGCCAGCAGTACGGGAGGGACAGGGGGGAACTATGGCTACACCTTC	CASSTGGTGGNYGYTF
TRBV28	.	.	TRBJ1-5	TGTGCCAGCATTAAGGACAGTCTCGGTCAGCCCCAGCATTTT	CASIKDSLGQPQHF
TRBV10-1	.	.	TRBJ2-7	TGCGCCAGCAGCAGGAGGGTAGGCGACGAGCAGTACTTC	CASSRRVGDEQYF
TRBV4-1	.	.	TRBJ1-6	TGCGCCAGCAGCTCCTTGGCAGGGAATTCACCCCTCCACTTT	CASSSLAGNSPLHF
TRBV5-1	.	.	TRBJ2-5	TGCGCCAGCAGCGGGAGGACTACCCCGCAAGAGACCCAGTACTTC	CASSGRTTPQETQYF
TRBV9	.	.	TRBJ2-4	TGTGCCAGCAGTGACGAGGTCGGCCAGTACTTC	CASSDEVGQYF
TRBV28	TRBD2	.	TRBJ2-5	TGTGCCAGCAGTCCCCGCCTAGCGGGGGCTGGTGAGACCCAGTACTTC	CASSPRLAGAGETQYF
TRBV28	.	.	TRBJ2-1	TGTGCCAGCAACCCCGCGGTCCCATACAATGAGCAGTTCTTC	CASNPAVPYNEQFF
TRBV14	.	.	TRBJ2-1	TGTGCCAGCAGCCAATTCCGGGACTACAATGAGCAGTTCTTC	CASSQFRDYNEQFF
TRBV9	.	.	TRBJ1-1	TGTGCCAGCAGCGCGTCCGCCGAGGGAGGAACTGAAGCTTTCTTT	CASSASAEGGTEAFF
TRBV2	.	few	TRBJ1-5	TGTGCCAGCAGTCCGGTAAGGGGGTTGCATCAGCCCCAGCATTTT	CASSPVRGLHQPQHF
TRBV28	TRBD1	.	TRBJ2-1	TGTGCCAGCCAGGGACAGCAGGAGCAGTTCTTC	CASQGQQEQFF
TRBV5-1	.	.	TRBJ1-4	TGCGCCAGCACCACTAATGGACAGAGTAATGAAAAACTGTTTTTT	CASTTNGQSNEKLFF